The rows below give T cell receptor beta chains drawn from one sample of a study of multiple sclerosis patients with progressive multifocal leukoencephalopathy. Here immunoSEQ multiplex PCR was the method, and the copy in TCRdb shows in-frame clones only, minus some. This table holds 31,000 or so clones, 70% to 90% found once. The sample was PBMCs. These receptor sequences come from a human donor with multiple sclerosis. CDR3s include the opening cysteine and the closing phenylalanine or tryptophan. The D gene is left open where the match is weak. Rows give clone size only sometimes, using once, few, many, or a class for an expanded clone.

>TRBD1|TRBV6-6|.|TRBJ2-7
TGTGCCAGCAGTTGGGACAGGGGGACCTACGAGCAGTACTTC
CASSWDRGTYEQYF
>.|TRBV10-1|.|TRBJ2-1
TGCGCCAGCAGTGAGTCCTTAGGAGGTCGGAATGAGCAGTTCTTC
CASSESLGGRNEQFF
>TRBD2|TRBV30|.|TRBJ2-7
TGTGCCTGGAGTGTACGGGCTAGCGGGGGACTCTACGAGCAGTACTTC
CAWSVRASGGLYEQYF
>.|TRBV5-1|.|TRBJ2-2
TGCGCCAGCAGCTTGCCCTCGGCTACGAACACCGGGGAGCTGTTTTTT
CASSLPSATNTGELFF
>.|TRBV6-6|.|TRBJ2-5
TGTGCCAGCAGAAGGGACAACCAAGAGACCCAGTACTTC
CASRRDNQETQYF
>.|TRBV4-1|.|TRBJ2-7
TGCGCCAGCAGCCAAATAGTGCAGGGCGGGTACGAGCAGTACTTC
CASSQIVQGGYEQYF
>TRBD1|TRBV15|.|TRBJ1-2
TGTGCCACCAGCAGGCCGGGACAGGCAAAGGGCTACACCTTC
CATSRPGQAKGYTF
>TRBD1|TRBV28|.|TRBJ2-2
TGTGCCAGCAGTTTTAGCGGACAGGGAACCGGGGAGCTGTTTTTT
CASSFSGQGTGELFF
>.|TRBV7-2|.|TRBJ2-2
TGTGCCAGCAGCTCCTCCTGGGTGTCCGGGGAGCTGTTTTTT
CASSSSWVSGELFF
>.|TRBV7-9|.|TRBJ2-2
TGTGCCAGCAGCTTAGTGTTGCAGGGTAGTAAGGCCGGGGAGCTGTTTTTT
CASSLVLQGSKAGELFF
>.|TRBV11-3|.|TRBJ2-1
TGTGCCAGCAGCTTAGAGGGCTCCTACAATGAGCAGTTCTTC
CASSLEGSYNEQFF
>.|TRBV7-2|.|TRBJ2-7
TGTGCCAGCAGCTCCCGGACCTCCAGCTCCTACGAGCAGTACTTC
CASSSRTSSSYEQYF
>TRBD2|TRBV28|.|TRBJ2-2
TGTGCCAGCAGTCCGTCGGTGGGCGGGAGAGGCACCGGGGAGCTGTTTTTT
CASSPSVGGRGTGELFF
>TRBD1|TRBV10-3|.|TRBJ1-6
TGTGCCATCAGCACAGGGGATTCACCCCTCCACTTT
CAISTGDSPLHF
>TRBD2|TRBV11-3|.|TRBJ2-2
TGTGCCAGCAGCTTAGCACTAGCGGAAAACACCGGGGAGCTGTTTTTT
CASSLALAENTGELFF
>TRBD1|TRBV6-4|.|TRBJ1-1
TGTGCCAGCAGGGACAGGGAAGATTTGAACACTGAAGCTTTCTTT
CASRDREDLNTEAFF
>TRBD1|TRBV11-2|few|TRBJ1-4
TGTGCCAGCAGCTTAGAGGCAGGGGGCGACGAAAAACTGTTTTTT
CASSLEAGGDEKLFF
>.|TRBV7-2|.|TRBJ1-1
TGTGCCAGCACTCCGAACACTGAAGCTTTCTTT
CASTPNTEAFF
>.|TRBV30|.|TRBJ2-3
TGTGCCTGGAGTGTAATGCGGGGAAGGAGCACAGATACGCAGTATTTT
CAWSVMRGRSTDTQYF
>.|TRBV11-2|.|TRBJ2-7
TGTGCCAGCAGCTTAGAAGGGGGCGGGAGATTGGCCGAGCAGTACTTC
CASSLEGGGRLAEQYF
>TRBD2|TRBV11-2|.|TRBJ2-1
TGTGCCAGCAGCCCTCGACCAGCGGGAGGGGGGAGTGAGCAGTTCTTC
CASSPRPAGGGSEQFF
>TRBD1|TRBV9|.|TRBJ2-7
TGTGCCAGCAGCACAGGGGGCGACGAGCAGTACTTC
CASSTGGDEQYF
>.|TRBV6-6|.|TRBJ1-2
TGTGCCAGCAGTTACTCGACAGACTTCTATGGCTACACCTTC
CASSYSTDFYGYTF
>TRBD1|TRBV10-3|.|TRBJ1-4
TGTGCCATCAGTGGAGCGACAGGGGGGAAAAGGGAAAAACTGTTTTTT
CAISGATGGKREKLFF